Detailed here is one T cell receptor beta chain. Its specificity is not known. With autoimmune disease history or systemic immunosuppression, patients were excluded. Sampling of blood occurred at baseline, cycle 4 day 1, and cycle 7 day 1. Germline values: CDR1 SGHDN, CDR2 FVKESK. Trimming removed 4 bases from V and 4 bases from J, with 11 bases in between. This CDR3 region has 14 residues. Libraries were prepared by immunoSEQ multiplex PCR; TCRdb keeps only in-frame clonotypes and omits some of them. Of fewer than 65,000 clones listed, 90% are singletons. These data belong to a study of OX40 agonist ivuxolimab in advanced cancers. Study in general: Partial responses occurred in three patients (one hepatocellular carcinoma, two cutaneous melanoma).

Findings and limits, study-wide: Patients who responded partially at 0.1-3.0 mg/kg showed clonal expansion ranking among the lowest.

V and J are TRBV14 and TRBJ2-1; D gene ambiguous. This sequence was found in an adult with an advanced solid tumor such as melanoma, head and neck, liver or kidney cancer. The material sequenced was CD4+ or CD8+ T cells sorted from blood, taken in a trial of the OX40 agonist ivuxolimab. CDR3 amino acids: CASSPWEQYNEQFF. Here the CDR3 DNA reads TGTGCCAGCAGCCCTTGGGAACAGTACAATGAGCAGTTCTTC.